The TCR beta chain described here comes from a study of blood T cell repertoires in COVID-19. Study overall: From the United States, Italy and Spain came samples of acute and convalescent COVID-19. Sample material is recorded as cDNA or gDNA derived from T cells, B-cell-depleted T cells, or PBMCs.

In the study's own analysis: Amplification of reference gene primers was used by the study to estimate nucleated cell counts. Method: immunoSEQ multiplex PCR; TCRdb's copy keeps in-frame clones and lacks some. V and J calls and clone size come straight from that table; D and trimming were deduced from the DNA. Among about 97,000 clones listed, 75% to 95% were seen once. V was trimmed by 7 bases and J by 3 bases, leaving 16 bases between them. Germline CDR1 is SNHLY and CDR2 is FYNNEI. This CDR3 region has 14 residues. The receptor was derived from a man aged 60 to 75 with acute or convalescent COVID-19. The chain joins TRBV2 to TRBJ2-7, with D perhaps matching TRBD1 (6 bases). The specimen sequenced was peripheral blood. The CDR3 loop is CASNSQGTLYEQYF. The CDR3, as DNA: TGTGCCAGCAATTCACAGGGTACCCTCTACGAGCAGTACTTC.